The present T cell receptor beta chain was sequenced within a study of breast tumors, draining lymph nodes, adjacent tissues (dated by TCRdb to about 2016). Notes on the research overall: In breast cancer patients, the study compared the TCR beta repertoires of tumor, adjacent nontumor tissue and axillary lymph nodes. The study aimed to assess the relationships and possible T-cell exchange between tumor, surrounding tissue and draining lymph node repertoires in human breast cancer.

Via the germline V gene (reference sequence), CDR1 is SGHNT and CDR2 YYREEE. The CDR3 sequence holds 11 residues, the cysteine and phenylalanine included. Just the 33-base CDR3 DNA is kept, in frame starting at base 1. The V end loses 7 bases and the J end loses 9 bases, and a stretch of 11 bases separates them. In this sample, this clonotype turned up many times. No antigen is known for it. Base qualities are missing; no much larger clone stands one base away. Overall study results and their limits: The conclusion that tumor T cells originate in lymph nodes was framed as consistent with a hypothesis rather than directly demonstrated. T-cell repertoire diversity in tumors was found to be lower than in lymph nodes but higher than in nontumor tissue, and preferential V and J gene usage was observed. Tumor and nontumor tissue repertoires were found to be significantly more similar in luminal-like than in basal-like breast cancer. The data were considered consistent with the idea that most tumor T cells come from the lymph node and then expand in tumor tissue.

The lymph node samples were taken from the axillary draining lymph nodes of breast cancer patients. The data were produced on an Illumina HiSeq 2000. Multiplex PCR amplification was used to build the TCR beta chain libraries. High-throughput sequencing was used to analyze the amplified TCR beta chain products. TCRdb cleaned the public reads at Q25 with fastp, built clones with MiXCR and kept in-frame beta chains. For every CDR3 protein sequence, its rows merge into one entry that carries the most common genes and DNA. This sample has fewer than 200,000 distinct CDR3 sequences in its table, and about 30% of those were observed once. About 4.5% of the sample lies in the top ten.

The clonotype originates from a female donor with breast cancer. Some clones in this sample may be carry-over from other donors' samples. Sequenced input: axillary lymph node tissue. The chain is assembled from TRBV5-4 and TRBJ2-1, with no D gene named confidently. The CDR3 corresponds to CASGQKGEQFF. The nucleotide sequence reads TGTGCCAGCGGGCAGAAGGGTGAGCAGTTCTTC. Extended through the reference TRBV5-4 and TRBJ2-1 proteins, this CDR3 yields the full variable domain: ETGVTQSPTHLIKTRGQQVTLRCSSQSGHNTVSWYQQALGQGPQFIFQYYREEENGRGNFPPRFSGLQFPNYSSELNVNALELDDSALYLCASGQKGEQFFGPGTRLTVL.